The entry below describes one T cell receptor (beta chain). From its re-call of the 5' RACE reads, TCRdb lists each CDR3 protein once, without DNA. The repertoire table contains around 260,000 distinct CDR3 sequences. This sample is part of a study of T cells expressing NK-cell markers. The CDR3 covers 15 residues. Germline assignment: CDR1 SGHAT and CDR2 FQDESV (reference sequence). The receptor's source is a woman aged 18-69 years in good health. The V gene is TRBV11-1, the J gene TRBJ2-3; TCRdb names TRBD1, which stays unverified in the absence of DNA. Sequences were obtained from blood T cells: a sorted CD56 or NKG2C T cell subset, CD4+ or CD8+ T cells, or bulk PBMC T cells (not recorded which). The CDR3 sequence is CASSFADRASDTQYF.